A selection of T cell receptor beta chains follows, all from one sample in a study of shared clonotypes between healthy human individuals. Sequencing was performed with immunoSEQ multiplex PCR; in TCRdb, only in-frame clones are kept and a portion is missing. The repertoire has about 1.5 million clones, around 98% of them found once; the top ten carry about 0.45%. Sequenced input: naive CD4+ T cells sorted from blood. These TCRs come from a man in his thirties or forties in good health. Both conserved end residues are part of each CDR3. The D gene is left open where the match is weak. Only part of the rows carry a size: once, few, many, or a class if the clone is expanded.

J: TRBJ1-2; size: once; V: TRBV25-1; D: .; DNA: TGTGCCAGCAGTGATTTACGTAGGTTCAACTATGGCTACACCTTC; CDR3: CASSDLRRFNYGYTF
J: TRBJ1-2; size: once; V: TRBV20-1; D: .; DNA: TGCAGTGCTAGAAGTACCGGCGGCTACACCTTC; CDR3: CSARSTGGYTF
J: TRBJ2-1; size: .; V: TRBV11-2; D: TRBD2; DNA: TGTGCCAGCAGCTTATATACTAGCGGGATCCTTTACAATGAGCAGTTCTTC; CDR3: CASSLYTSGILYNEQFF
J: TRBJ2-1; size: .; V: TRBV5-4; D: TRBD2; DNA: TGTGCCAGCAGCCCGCGGACTAGCGGGGCGGGCAATGAGCAGTTCTTC; CDR3: CASSPRTSGAGNEQFF
J: TRBJ2-2; size: .; V: TRBV4-1; D: .; DNA: TGCGCCAGCAGCCAAGTCTTGGCAGGCGTGGGAACCGGGGAGCTGTTTTTT; CDR3: CASSQVLAGVGTGELFF
J: TRBJ1-2; size: .; V: TRBV6-5; D: .; DNA: TGTGCCAGCAGCGACGAGTGGCCGGGCGGCTACACCTTC; CDR3: CASSDEWPGGYTF
J: TRBJ2-5; size: .; V: TRBV9; D: .; DNA: TGTGCCAGCAGCCCGAGACCGACAGACTCGGAGACCCAGTACTTC; CDR3: CASSPRPTDSETQYF
J: TRBJ2-3; size: .; V: TRBV9; D: TRBD1; DNA: TGTGCCAGCAGTAGGGACAGGGTCCCAGATACGCAGTATTTT; CDR3: CASSRDRVPDTQYF
J: TRBJ2-1; size: .; V: TRBV27; D: .; DNA: TGTGCCAGCAGCCAGCGGCCCTACAATGAGCAGTTCTTC; CDR3: CASSQRPYNEQFF
J: TRBJ2-7; size: .; V: TRBV7-6; D: TRBD2; DNA: TGTGCCAGCAGCGTAACGACTAGCGGGAGTGGTGAGCAGTACTTC; CDR3: CASSVTTSGSGEQYF
J: TRBJ1-1; size: .; V: TRBV6-1; D: .; DNA: TGTGCCAGCAGTGTAGGTGGCAGTCTAACTGAAGCTTTCTTT; CDR3: CASSVGGSLTEAFF
J: TRBJ1-2; size: .; V: TRBV11-2; D: TRBD1; DNA: TGTGCCAGCAGCCGCCAGGGGGCGTATTATGGCTACACCTTC; CDR3: CASSRQGAYYGYTF
J: TRBJ1-3; size: .; V: TRBV5-1; D: .; DNA: TGCGCCAGCAGCAGGTTTCCGGAAAACACCATATATTTT; CDR3: CASSRFPENTIYF
J: TRBJ2-2; size: .; V: TRBV5-4; D: .; DNA: TGTGCCAGCAGCCGGGACCGCTTTATCTTCACCGGGGAGCTGTTTTTT; CDR3: CASSRDRFIFTGELFF
J: TRBJ1-1; size: .; V: TRBV28; D: .; DNA: TGTGCCGCAGCGGAAATGAACACTGAAGCTTTCTTT; CDR3: CAAAEMNTEAFF
J: TRBJ1-1; size: .; V: TRBV5-8; D: .; DNA: TGTGCCAGCAGCCTAAGGACGGGTTGGGACACTGAAGCTTTCTTT; CDR3: CASSLRTGWDTEAFF
J: TRBJ2-5; size: .; V: TRBV11-3; D: TRBD1; DNA: TGTGCCAGCGGGACAGAAGAGACCCAGTACTTC; CDR3: CASGTEETQYF
J: TRBJ2-7; size: .; V: TRBV5-1; D: TRBD1; DNA: TGCGCCAGCAGCCCGCGGCCCGGGACAGGTACCTACGAGCAGTACTTC; CDR3: CASSPRPGTGTYEQYF
J: TRBJ1-1; size: .; V: TRBV10-3; D: .; DNA: TGTGCCATCAGTGTTACGGCCCAGGAAGCTTTCTTT; CDR3: CAISVTAQEAFF
J: TRBJ2-2; size: once; V: TRBV29-1; D: .; DNA: TGCAGCGTTCCCAGAAAATCCACCGGGGAGCTGTTTTTT; CDR3: CSVPRKSTGELFF
J: TRBJ2-1; size: .; V: TRBV7-9; D: TRBD2; DNA: TGTGCCAGCAGACAACAGGGGGACTGGACTAGCGGGGAGCGGAATGAGCAGTTCTTC; CDR3: CASRQQGDWTSGERNEQFF
J: TRBJ2-3; size: .; V: TRBV19; D: .; DNA: TGTGCCAGTAGGTTCTTGAATACGCAGTATTTT; CDR3: CASRFLNTQYF